This T cell receptor (beta chain) was retrieved from a study of CD8 T cells in ankylosing spondylitis. V lost 0 bases and J lost 3, with 9 bases in between. There are 15 residues in the CDR3. CDR1 is LGHNA, CDR2 YSLEER, per germline. There are many counts of this clonotype. In TCRdb, the 5' RACE reads were re-called with MiXCR into one record per CDR3 protein. The data contain 150,000 to 200,000 distinct CDR3 sequences, around a sixth of them singletons. The receptor's source is a male donor between 5 and 29 years old with ankylosing spondylitis or in good health (not recorded which). The chain recombines TRBV4-3 with TRBJ2-1; D possibly corresponds to TRBD2 (5 bases). Sequencing used blood, either unsorted or a sorted T cell fraction (not recorded which). CDR3 in amino acids: CASSQDRADYNEQFF. The CDR3 DNA is TGCGCCAGCAGCCAAGATAGAGCGGACTACAATGAGCAGTTCTTC.